Listed here is a single TCR beta chain. Trimming took 5 bases from V and 5 from J; bases not matched to a gene: 9. Germline V gives CDR1 MNHEY, CDR2 SVGAGI. The CDR3 covers 15 residues. This record comes from a study of blood T cell repertoires in COVID-19. Data came from immunoSEQ multiplex PCR; TCRdb stores just in-frame clones and leaves some out. The sample yields roughly 250,000 clones, roughly 80% seen once. This receptor was taken from a woman over 75 with active or convalescent COVID-19. The chain carries TRBV6-5 and TRBJ2-5; 9 bases agree with TRBD2. Sequenced material: peripheral blood. The CDR3 bases are TGTGCCAGCAGTCCCCTCGCGGGGGGGCACGAGACCCAGTACTTC. Translated, it gives CASSPLAGGHETQYF.